Listed below are T cell receptor beta chains from one sample, sequenced in a study of T cell responses to AZD1222 COVID-19 vaccine. Generated by immunoSEQ multiplex PCR, the TCRdb table keeps only in-frame clones and is missing some. The sample records about 88,000 clones, 90% being singletons. The material sequenced was peripheral blood, taken 28 days after the second AZD1222 dose. The source of these receptors is an adult who received the AZD1222 COVID-19 vaccine. The CDR3 runs from the conserved cysteine through the conserved F or W. Fields, in order: D gene, V gene, clone size, J gene, CDR3 DNA, CDR3 protein. The D gene is left open where the match is weak. Clone size, where shown, is once, few, many, or a class for clones that have expanded.

>.|TRBV6-2/TRBV6-3|.|TRBJ1-5
TGTGCCAGCAGTTACTCTCTGCTCCCCGATCAGCCCCAGCATTTT
CASSYSLLPDQPQHF
>.|TRBV9|.|TRBJ2-3
TGTGCCAGCAGCCTGTACGACGCGGATACGCAGTATTTT
CASSLYDADTQYF
>.|TRBV3-1/TRBV3-2|.|TRBJ1-1
TGTGCCAGCAGCCAGGTGTCCGGGCAAGCTGAAGCTTTCTTT
CASSQVSGQAEAFF
>.|TRBV10-3|few|TRBJ1-2
TGTGCCATCAGTGGCGACGGTCGCTATGGCTACACCTTC
CAISGDGRYGYTF
>TRBD1|TRBV6-1|.|TRBJ2-1
TGTGCCAGCAGTGAGGACAGGGCGTTATACAATGAGCAGTTCTTC
CASSEDRALYNEQFF
>TRBD1|TRBV19|.|TRBJ1-2
TGTGCCAGTAGTATAACAGGGGGTGCCGGCAACTATGGCTACACCTTC
CASSITGGAGNYGYTF
>TRBD2|TRBV3-1/TRBV3-2|.|TRBJ2-3
TGTGCCAGCAGCCCATCCGGGGAGGGCACTAGCACAGATACGCAGTATTTT
CASSPSGEGTSTDTQYF
>TRBD1|TRBV9|.|TRBJ1-4
TGTGCCAGCAGCCCCCCGATGGCAGGGGGCGTTGAAAAACTGTTTTTT
CASSPPMAGGVEKLFF
>.|TRBV7-2|.|TRBJ1-5
TGTGCCAGCAGCTTAGGACGAGGGGGGCGTCAGCCCCAGCATTTT
CASSLGRGGRQPQHF
>.|TRBV3-1/TRBV3-2|once|TRBJ2-1
TGTGCCAGCAGCCAAGGGACAGCCTCCAATGAGCAGTTCTTC
CASSQGTASNEQFF
>.|TRBV28|.|TRBJ1-5
TGTGCCAGCAGTTTACCGGACGGAGCATATAGCAATCAGCCCCAGCATTTT
CASSLPDGAYSNQPQHF
>.|TRBV11-2|.|TRBJ2-7
TGTGCCAGCAGCCCCTCCAACGTATACGAGCAGTACTTC
CASSPSNVYEQYF
>TRBD1|TRBV5-1|.|TRBJ1-3
TGCGCCAGCAGCTTGGGACAGGGGGACACCATATATTTT
CASSLGQGDTIYF
>.|TRBV11-2|.|TRBJ2-7
TGTGCCAGCAGCTTAGGGGCTAGGTCCTACGAGCAGTACTTC
CASSLGARSYEQYF
>TRBD1|TRBV10-2|.|TRBJ2-7
TGCGCCAGCAGTGAGGTTCCGGGACAGAGTTACTACGAGCAGTACTTC
CASSEVPGQSYYEQYF
>.|TRBV18|.|TRBJ1-1
TGTGCCAGCTCACCCACCCCCGTGACACGGGACACTGAAGCTTTCTTT
CASSPTPVTRDTEAFF
>.|TRBV6-5|.|TRBJ2-3
TGTGCCAGCAGTCCCCGCCGGGTGGCGGATACGCAGTATTTT
CASSPRRVADTQYF
>.|TRBV4-3|few|TRBJ2-1
TGCGCCAGCAGCCTCATTACAGGATCTTCCTACAATGAGCAGTTCTTC
CASSLITGSSYNEQFF
>.|TRBV15|.|TRBJ1-1
TGTGCCACCAGCAGACCCTCAAGCGGGACGGCTTTCTTT
CATSRPSSGTAFF
>.|TRBV20-1|once|TRBJ2-7
TGCAGTGCTAGTGGCGCAGGCCTCTCCTACGAGCAGTACTTC
CSASGAGLSYEQYF
>TRBD2|TRBV27|.|TRBJ2-5
TGTGCCAGCAGTCCCACGGGAGGCTGGGGCCGTAATGGGAAGACCCAGTACTTC
CASSPTGGWGRNGKTQYF
>.|TRBV6-5|.|TRBJ2-3
TGTGCCAGCACCCGGACAGGCACAGATACGCAGTATTTT
CASTRTGTDTQYF
>TRBD1|TRBV6-6|few|TRBJ1-4
TGTGCCAGCAGGCCACCAGGGGGGATTCCGTCTATACTGTTTTTT
CASRPPGGIPSILFF
>.|TRBV7-9|.|TRBJ1-6
TGTGCCAGCAGTCGTTTAAGTGGGGAAGTTACCAATTCACCCCTCCACTTT
CASSRLSGEVTNSPLHF
>TRBD2|TRBV6-5|.|TRBJ2-5
TGTGCCAGCAGCCGAAGCGGGGGCACGGGGGAGACCCAGTACTTC
CASSRSGGTGETQYF
>.|TRBV12-3/TRBV12-4|once|TRBJ2-1
TGTGCCAGCGGTCTCAGACTTGCCAATGAGCAGTTCTTC
CASGLRLANEQFF
>TRBD2|TRBV9|.|TRBJ2-3
TGTGCCAGCAGCCCCCGAGAGAAGCCGGGACTAGCGGGGGCGGATACGCAGTATTTT
CASSPREKPGLAGADTQYF
>.|TRBV19|.|TRBJ1-1
TGTGCCAGTACCCCTCGGGTAACCCGAACTGAAGCTTTCTTT
CASTPRVTRTEAFF
>TRBD1|TRBV5-1|.|TRBJ1-2
TGCGCCAGCAGCTTGGAACAGGGGGGTACCTATGGCTACACCTTC
CASSLEQGGTYGYTF
>TRBD1|TRBV5-6|.|TRBJ2-1
TGTGCCAGCAGCTTCGGCAGGGGGAGAAACAATGAGCAGTTCTTC
CASSFGRGRNNEQFF
>TRBD2|TRBV4-2|.|TRBJ2-7
TGTGCCAGCAGCCAAGATGGGGGGGGGAATTACGAGCAGTACTTC
CASSQDGGGNYEQYF
>TRBD2|TRBV10-3|.|TRBJ2-3
TGTGCCAGCCGACGGGCTAGCGGGGGGGCAGATACGCAGTATTTT
CASRRASGGADTQYF
>TRBD1|TRBV19|.|TRBJ1-1
TGTGCCAGTAGTATAAGGGACAGGGGGCGAGGCACTGAAGCTTTCTTT
CASSIRDRGRGTEAFF
>.|TRBV14|.|TRBJ2-5
TGTGCCAGCAGCCAAGGGACCTTTAGATTGAGCGAGACCCAGTACTTC
CASSQGTFRLSETQYF
>TRBD1|TRBV14|.|TRBJ1-2
TGTGCCAGCAGCCCTCGGCGGACAGGGGCTGGCTACACCTTC
CASSPRRTGAGYTF
>.|TRBV5-6|.|TRBJ1-3
TGTGCCAGCAGCTTGGATTCAGGGGCCAGCTCTGGAAACACCATATATTTT
CASSLDSGASSGNTIYF
>.|TRBV6-5|.|TRBJ2-1
TGTGCCAGCAAGGAGAGGGGGCCGCGGGGGTTCTTC
CASKERGPRGFF
>.|TRBV19|few|TRBJ2-3
TGTGCCAGTAGTACTCGGACCTTCGCGGCAGATACGCAGTATTTT
CASSTRTFAADTQYF
>.|TRBV4-1|.|TRBJ1-4
TGCGCCAGCAGCCAAGATGGCGTGGGGAGTGAAAAACTGTTTTTT
CASSQDGVGSEKLFF
>TRBD1|TRBV5-4|.|TRBJ2-7
TGTGCCAGCAGCAGGGGACAGGCAGTCGGGCAGTACTTC
CASSRGQAVGQYF
>.|TRBV6-4|.|TRBJ2-3
TGTGCCAGCAGCTACGGGCCGTCGGCAGATACGCAGTATTTT
CASSYGPSADTQYF
>TRBD1|TRBV14|.|TRBJ1-1
TGTGCCAGCAGCCGACACGGACAGGTGAACACTGAAGCTTTCTTT
CASSRHGQVNTEAFF
>.|TRBV5-5|once|TRBJ2-5
TGTGCCAGCAGCTTGGCCTCGGCAACGTACCAAGAGACCCAGTACTTC
CASSLASATYQETQYF
>TRBD1|TRBV20-1|.|TRBJ1-5
TGCAGTGCTAGTACCTCTGGACAGGGGAACCATCAGCCCCAGCATTTT
CSASTSGQGNHQPQHF
>.|TRBV2|.|TRBJ1-6
TGTGCCAGCAGTGTACGGTTAGGCCTCCACTTT
CASSVRLGLHF
>TRBD1|TRBV7-6|few|TRBJ2-2
TGTGCCAGCAGCTTAAGAGGGGGACAGGGGACCGGGGAGCTGTTTTTT
CASSLRGGQGTGELFF
>.|TRBV7-2|.|TRBJ1-3
TGTGCCAGCAGCTTTGGACGGAACTCTGGAAACACCATATATTTT
CASSFGRNSGNTIYF
>TRBD2|TRBV2|few|TRBJ2-1
TGTGCCAGCCGCCCCCGGCTAGCGGGGGGCCTCTCCTCTTACAATGAGCAGTTCTTC
CASRPRLAGGLSSYNEQFF
>TRBD1|TRBV28|.|TRBJ1-4
TGTGCCAGCAGTAAGTGGACAGGGGCTACAACTAATGAAAAACTGTTTTTT
CASSKWTGATTNEKLFF
>.|TRBV9|.|TRBJ2-1
TGTGCCAGCAGCGTAGGTAGGACAGTCCCCAATGAGCAGTTCTTC
CASSVGRTVPNEQFF
>.|TRBV3-1/TRBV3-2|.|TRBJ1-5
TGTGCCAGCAGCCCAGCCTATAGCAATCAGCCCCAGCATTTT
CASSPAYSNQPQHF
>.|TRBV27|.|TRBJ2-2
TGTGCCAGCAGTTCGAGGGGGGAGCTGTTTTTT
CASSSRGELFF
>.|TRBV6-5|once|TRBJ1-1
TGTGCCAGCAGGGGAGGGATTAGGGCTGAAGCTTTCTTT
CASRGGIRAEAFF
>.|TRBV5-1|.|TRBJ2-7
TGCGCCAGCAGCTACGGCTTGGGCTCCGAGCAGTACTTC
CASSYGLGSEQYF
>.|TRBV12-1|.|TRBJ2-7
TGTGCCAGCAGCTTTTCCCGGACTAACGAGCAGTACTTC
CASSFSRTNEQYF
>TRBD2|TRBV2|.|TRBJ2-1
TGTGCCAGCAGTGACGGGACTAGGGCGAATGAGCAGTTCTTC
CASSDGTRANEQFF
>.|TRBV10-3|once|TRBJ1-1
TGTGCCATCAGAGAGACAGGCGCGGAAGCTTTCTTT
CAIRETGAEAFF
>TRBD1|TRBV4-1|once|TRBJ1-4
TGCGCCAGCAGCCAATCCGGGACAGCGAATGAAAAACTGTTTTTT
CASSQSGTANEKLFF
>TRBD2|TRBV10-3|.|TRBJ2-1
TGTGCCATCAGCCTTAGCGGGGGGAGCTCCTACAATGAGCAGTTCTTC
CAISLSGGSSYNEQFF